The 17 T cell receptor beta chains in this list originate from one sample, sequenced in a study of CD8 T cells in ankylosing spondylitis. TCRdb passed the 5' RACE reads through MiXCR, listing each CDR3 protein once. Among under 200,000 distinct CDR3 sequences, approximately 9% were seen once, and the ten largest hold around 16%. The sample comprised blood, either unsorted or a sorted T cell fraction (not recorded which). These receptors were obtained from a female donor with ankylosing spondylitis or in good health (not recorded which).

This clonotype was detected many times. The rearrangement uses TRBV4-3 and TRBJ2-1, with TRBD1 matching over 9 bases. The CDR3 is made up of 13 amino acids. The V gene end was trimmed by 4 bases and the J gene end by 13 bases; junction bases not matched to a gene: 8. Germline CDR1 is LGHNA and CDR2 is YSLEER. The CDR3 DNA reads TGCGCCAGCAGCCGAGGGACAGGGCAATATCAGTTCTTC. Amino acids: CASSRGTGQYQFF.

Only a few counts were recorded for this clonotype. This chain joins TRBV27 and TRBJ2-2; D ambiguous. The CDR3 loop spans 15 amino acids. V was trimmed by 5 bases and J by 3 bases, leaving 13 bases between them. Germline CDR1 MNHEY, CDR2 SMNVEV (reference sequence). CDR3 sequence: CASSPLELHTGELFF. The CDR3 bases are TGTGCCAGCAGTCCCCTTGAGTTACACACCGGGGAGCTGTTTTTT.

A few counts support this clonotype. The chain is built from TRBV7-8 and TRBJ2-2; D unresolved. CDR1 is SGHVS and CDR2 is FQNEAQ in the germline V gene. CDR3 length: 14 residues. The V end lost 6 bases, the J end lost 1 base, and 9 bases lay between the germline ends. CDR3 loop: CASRRDLNTGELFF. CDR3 DNA: TGTGCCAGCAGACGCGACCTGAACACCGGGGAGCTGTTTTTT.

This clonotype was seen a few times. Relative to the germline gene, one junction end is altered; a read error may explain this. The rearrangement links TRBV2 to TRBJ2-7; maybe TRBD2 (6 bases). CDR3 length equals 14 residues. Germline CDR1 is SNHLY and CDR2 is FYNNEI. Here the CDR3 DNA reads TGTGCCAGCACTGAAGCGACGGGAGCGGTCGAGCAGTACTTC. Translating it yields CASTEATGAVEQYF.

The gene calls are TRBV7-6 and TRBJ2-7; TRBD2 agrees at 7 bases. The CDR3 has 16 amino acids. Germline CDR1 reads SGHVS; CDR2 reads FNYEAQ. Trimming took 5 bases from V and 2 from J; bases not matched to a gene: 12. CDR3 nucleotides: TGTGCCAGCAGCCAAGTGCCTAGCGGAGGGACCTACGAGCAGTACTTC. It encodes CASSQVPSGGTYEQYF.

The chain has TRBV18 and TRBJ2-5, with D possibly being TRBD1 or TRBD2 (5 bases each). This CDR3 contains 17 residues. The germline CDR1 and CDR2 sequences are KGHSH and LQKENI. Between the trimmed V and J ends, which lost 3 bases and 0 bases, there was a span of 17 bases. The DNA for the CDR3 is TGTGCCAGCTCACCCGGGGTGGGGCAGCACCACCAAGAGACCCAGTACTTC. Translated: CASSPGVGQHHQETQYF.

A note on this clonotype: Just one base apart from a much larger clone, this may be a read error. This chain connects TRBV4-3 to TRBJ2-5, with 15 bases fitting TRBD2. Germline CDR1 is LGHNA and CDR2 is YSLEER. CDR3 size: 16 residues. CDR3 in amino acids: CASSHRTSGRGETQHF. Written as DNA, the CDR3 is TGCGCCAGCAGTCATCGGACTAGCGGGAGGGGAGAGACCCAGCACTTC.

The chain recombines TRBV28 with TRBJ2-1, with TRBD2 matching 8 bases. V trimming: 6 bases; J trimming: 9 bases; junction bases outside the gene matches: 10. Per germline, CDR1 MDHEN and CDR2 SYDVKM. The CDR3 spans 14 residues. Written as DNA, the CDR3 is TGTGCCAGCAGGACCCCCGGGACTAGACGTGAGCAGTTCTTC. It encodes CASRTPGTRREQFF.

Here the CDR3 reads CASISSVTEAFF. In DNA form, the CDR3 reads TGTGCCAGCATCTCTAGTGTGACTGAAGCTTTCTTT. The chain is built from TRBV21-1 and TRBJ1-1. TRBV21-1 is a recognized pseudogene. The CDR3 sequence is 12 residues long.

The sample holds a few counts of this clonotype. The V call is TRBV27, the J call TRBJ2-3; D is uncertain. Germline V lookup: CDR1 MNHEY, CDR2 SMNVEV (reference sequence). The CDR3 is made up of 16 amino acids. V lost 5 bases and J 0 bases, leaving 15 bases between the germline ends. The CDR3 nucleotides are TGTGCCAGCAGTGTAGCTGGGCCCGATAGCACAGATACGCAGTATTTT. It codes for CASSVAGPDSTDTQYF.

This clonotype has ten or more counts. The V and J genes are TRBV27 and TRBJ2-7; maybe TRBD1 (5 bases). The CDR3 is 13 residues long. Germline CDR1 and CDR2: MNHEY and SMNVEV (reference sequence). Trimming took 0 bases from V and 7 from J, leaving 10 bases between them. The CDR3 sequence: CASSLSGAREQYF. CDR3 nucleotide sequence: TGTGCCAGCAGTTTATCAGGGGCGCGTGAGCAGTACTTC.

In its sample, this clonotype was seen a few times. V is TRBV20-1 and J is TRBJ2-1, with TRBD2 matching 11 bases. This CDR3 has 14 residues. CDR1 is DFQATT and CDR2 is SNEGSKA in the germline V gene (reference sequence). V lost 2 bases to trimming and J lost 6 bases; unmatched junction nucleotides: 3. The CDR3 DNA is TGCAGTGCTAGAACACTAGCGGGAGCCAATGAGCAGTTCTTC. It translates to CSARTLAGANEQFF.

This clonotype was seen more than once but under ten times. The CDR3 spells CASSQDWRGQETQYF. The CDR3, as DNA: TGCGCCAGCAGCCAAGATTGGAGGGGGCAAGAGACCCAGTACTTC. The chain carries TRBV4-3 and TRBJ2-5; D could derive from TRBD1 or TRBD2 (6 bases each). The V and J ends lost 0 bases and 2 bases respectively, with 10 bases between them. This CDR3 has 15 amino acids. Germline values: CDR1 LGHNA, CDR2 YSLEER.

The rearrangement uses TRBV11-3 and TRBJ2-1; no reliable D call. Germline lookup yields CDR1 SGHNT and CDR2 YENEEA. The length of the CDR3 is 12 residues. V lost 5 bases and J 6 bases, leaving 8 bases between the germline ends. The CDR3 protein is CASSPRTNEQFF. The CDR3 nucleotides read TGTGCCAGCAGCCCACGTACCAATGAGCAGTTCTTC.

In this sample, this clonotype turned up a few times. V usage is TRBV20-1 and J usage is TRBJ2-1; a possible D gene is TRBD1 (5 bases). Germline CDR1 reads DFQATT; CDR2 reads SNEGSKA (reference sequence). The CDR3 loop spans 15 amino acids. V was clipped by 4 bases and J by 2 bases, with 15 bases between them. CDR3 DNA: TGCAGTGCTAACCTAATCCAGGGTCCCTACAATGAGCAGTTCTTC. Its translation: CSANLIQGPYNEQFF.

The CDR3 bases are TGTGCCAGTAGCGCCGCGTTAGCAGTTCCCGGCGTTGAGCAGTTCTTC. It yields the protein CASSAALAVPGVEQFF. This chain uses TRBV19 with TRBJ2-1; D unresolved. V was pared by 6 bases and J by 9 bases, with 24 bases between. Germline V gene sequence: CDR1 LNHDA, CDR2 SQIVND (reference sequence). This CDR3 contains 16 residues.

The V and J genes are TRBV7-2 and TRBJ2-3; 7 bases fit TRBD1. The germline gives CDR1 SGHTA, CDR2 FQGNSA. The V gene end was trimmed by 1 base and the J gene end by 4 bases; junction bases not matched to a gene: 8. The CDR3 is 16 residues long. The CDR3 DNA is TGTGCCAGCAGCTTAGTTCCGACAGGGTCCCCAGATACGCAGTATTTT. It specifies CASSLVPTGSPDTQYF.